This passage covers 28 T cell receptor beta chains from one sample sequenced in a study of early T cells in non-severe SARS-CoV-2 infection. TCRdb analysed the 5' RACE reads with MiXCR anew, one entry per CDR3 protein. The repertoire includes some 61,000 distinct CDR3 sequences, about 10% of them detected once, and just over 4.5% sits in the top ten. Sample: whole blood. These receptors were taken from an adult who was a healthcare worker with PCR-confirmed SARS-CoV-2 infection or an uninfected control (not recorded which).

This clonotype was detected only a few times. V and J are TRBV29-1 and TRBJ2-1, with 9 positions matching TRBD2. The CDR3 extends over 12 amino acids. The trim removed 8 bases at V and 7 bases at J, leaving 6 bases unmatched. The germline CDR1 and CDR2 sequences are SQVTM and ANQGSEA. The CDR3 protein is CSLLAGENEQFF. DNA of the CDR3: TGCAGCCTATTAGCGGGAGAGAATGAGCAGTTCTTC.

This clonotype occurred many times. CDR3 coding DNA: TGTGCCACCAGCAGAGTTCCATTAGCGGAGCCCTACGAGCAGTACTTC. Translated: CATSRVPLAEPYEQYF. The chain has TRBV15 and TRBJ2-7; TRBD2 is a possible D gene (6 bases). Trimming took 1 base from V and 2 from J, leaving 15 bases between them. Germline V lookup: CDR1 LNHNV, CDR2 YYDKDF (reference sequence). The CDR3 is made up of 16 amino acids. The full variable domain, in which reference TRBV15 and TRBJ2-7 provide the parts outside the CDR3, is DAMVIQNPRYQVTQFGKPVTLSCSQTLNHNVMYWYQQKSSQAPKLLFHYYDKDFNNEADTPDNFQSRRPNTSFCFLDIRSPGLGDTAMYLCATSRVPLAEPYEQYFGPGTRLTVT.

The chain couples TRBV5-1 to TRBJ2-1; D call uncertain. Trimming took off 1 base at V and 2 bases at J, with 10 bases between the two ends. CDR1 is SGHRS and CDR2 is YFSETQ in the germline V gene. The CDR3 runs to 15 residues. In nucleotides, the CDR3 is TGCGCCAGCAGCTTGACCGGCCCTCCCTACAATGAGCAGTTCTTC. Translating it yields CASSLTGPPYNEQFF.

This clonotype was seen at least ten times. V gene TRBV7-2 combines with J gene TRBJ2-1, with D unresolved. This CDR3 is built from 15 residues. V dropped 0 bases and J dropped 2 bases, with 8 bases sitting between them. Germline lookup yields CDR1 SGHTA and CDR2 FQGNSA. The CDR3 DNA sequence: TGTGCCAGCAGCTTAGCACTTCTCACCTACAATGAGCAGTTCTTC. Translation gives CASSLALLTYNEQFF. Together with reference TRBV7-2 and TRBJ2-1, the CDR3 gives the full variable domain: GAGVSQSPSNKVTEKGKDVELRCDPISGHTALYWYRQSLGQGLEFLIYFQGNSAPDKSGLPSDRFSAERTGGSVSTLTIQRTQQEDSAVYLCASSLALLTYNEQFFGPGTRLTVL.

CDR3 bases: TGCAGTGCTAGAGCAGCACAGGGAATGAATAATGAAAAACTGTTTTTT. This encodes CSARAAQGMNNEKLFF. The chain carries TRBV20-1 and TRBJ1-4; weak D call: TRBD1 (6 bases). The CDR3 runs 16 residues. Between the trimmed V and J ends, which lost 1 base and 4 bases, there was a span of 16 bases. Germline values: CDR1 DFQATT, CDR2 SNEGSKA (reference sequence).

CDR3 DNA: TGCGCCAGCAGTATCGGGGACAGGCCAGCTAACTATGGCTACACCTTC. Protein: CASSIGDRPANYGYTF. The V call is TRBV10-2, the J call TRBJ1-2, with 8 bases lining up with TRBD1. The V gene's germline CDR1 is WSHSY and CDR2 SAAADI. This CDR3 is 16 amino acids long. V shed 5 bases and J 0 bases; nucleotides not matched to a gene: 8.

In its sample, this clonotype was seen a few times. V gene TRBV5-1 combines with J gene TRBJ2-5, with D perhaps being TRBD1 or TRBD2 (5 bases each). Germline assignment: CDR1 SGHRS and CDR2 YFSETQ. The V and J ends lost 0 bases and 2 bases respectively, with 11 bases between them. The CDR3 loop spans 15 amino acids. CDR3 nucleotides: TGCGCCAGCAGCTTGGAAGGGACGATACAAGAGACCCAGTACTTC. This sequence encodes CASSLEGTIQETQYF.

The chain has TRBV10-2 and TRBJ2-7; D is perhaps TRBD1 (5 bases). The CDR3 has 13 amino acids. V dropped 0 bases and J dropped 7 bases, with 10 bases sitting between them. CDR1 and CDR2 (germline): WSHSY, SAAADI. As DNA, the CDR3 is TGCGCCAGCAGTGAGTCCAGGGTCTGGGAGCAGTACTTC. Its protein is CASSESRVWEQYF.

This clonotype was seen many times. The chain is built from TRBV11-2 and TRBJ1-2; TRBD1 is a possible D gene (6 bases). V dropped 4 bases and J dropped 6 bases, with 15 bases sitting between them. Germline CDR1 SGHAT, CDR2 FQNNGV. The CDR3 spans 14 residues. CDR3 sequence: CASSWTMGADGYTF. For the CDR3, the DNA is TGTGCCAGCAGCTGGACCATGGGGGCTGATGGCTACACCTTC.

This clonotype has a count of ten or more. The rearrangement links TRBV7-9 to TRBJ1-4, with 8 bases that match TRBD1. Germline CDR1 is SEHNR and CDR2 is FQNEAQ (reference sequence). Trimming cost V 6 bases and J 7 bases; bases outside gene matches: 7. This CDR3 is 14 amino acids long. Written as DNA, the CDR3 is TGTGCCAGCAGTCAGACAGGGGTTTTTGAAAAACTGTTTTTT. It encodes CASSQTGVFEKLFF.

This clonotype has more than one count but fewer than ten. The rearrangement uses TRBV7-2 and TRBJ1-4; D gene ambiguous. This CDR3 comprises 15 residues. Germline V lookup: CDR1 SGHTA, CDR2 FQGNSA. V lost 5 bases and J 12 bases, leaving 22 bases between the germline ends. The CDR3 is CASSPSSEGWEELFF. DNA for the CDR3: TGTGCCAGCAGCCCCTCCTCTGAAGGCTGGGAGGAACTGTTTTTT.

The chain couples TRBV5-5 to TRBJ1-1, with D maybe TRBD1 (5 bases). The V gene's germline CDR1 is SGHKS and CDR2 YYEKEE (reference sequence). The CDR3 is 14 residues long. Trimming left V 2 bases short and J 4 bases short, with 12 bases between. The CDR3 DNA sequence: TGTGCCAGCAGCTTAGGGGAGATATCCACTGAAGCTTTCTTT. Protein product: CASSLGEISTEAFF.

This clonotype has a handful of counts. The chain couples TRBV20-1 to TRBJ2-2; D call uncertain. Germline assignment: CDR1 DFQATT and CDR2 SNEGSKA (reference sequence). V was cut by 7 bases and J by 2 bases, with 14 bases left in between. This CDR3 is 14 amino acids long. This CDR3 reads CSGRRNTNTGELFF. DNA for the CDR3: TGCAGTGGCAGAAGAAACACAAACACCGGGGAGCTGTTTTTT.

The chain joins TRBV14 to TRBJ1-1; D gene ambiguous. The CDR3 consists of 12 residues. Germline CDR1 SGHDN, CDR2 FVKESK. Trimming took off 1 base at V and 7 bases at J, with 7 bases between the two ends. In DNA form, the CDR3 reads TGTGCCAGCAGCCAAGGGACGTATGAAGCTTTCTTT. This codes for CASSQGTYEAFF.

This clonotype was seen only a few times. The chain has TRBV11-2 and TRBJ1-1; TRBD1 matches at 8 bases. This CDR3 is 14 amino acids long. J gave up 3 bases and V 8 bases, and 8 bases lay outside the gene matches. Germline CDR1 is SGHAT and CDR2 is FQNNGV. The CDR3 loop reads CASRPGQAHTEAFF. CDR3 bases: TGTGCCAGCCGACCGGGACAGGCCCACACTGAAGCTTTCTTT.

Ten or more counts support this clonotype. This rearrangement joins TRBV4-2 to TRBJ2-1; 9 bases align to TRBD2. The V and J ends lost 5 bases and 6 bases, in that order; junction bases with no gene match: 14. CDR1 and CDR2 (germline): LGHNA, YNFKEQ. There are 17 residues in the CDR3. For the CDR3, the DNA is TGTGCCAGCAGCTCCCAGGCGGCAGCGGGAGGTCTCAATGAGCAGTTCTTC. Translation gives CASSSQAAAGGLNEQFF.

This clonotype was observed at least ten times. The genes are TRBV29-1 and TRBJ2-1; TRBD1 aligns across 10 bases. The V segment lost 7 bases and the J segment 3 bases; nucleotides outside the gene matches: 6. The CDR3 totals 14 residues. Germline V gene sequence: CDR1 SQVTM, CDR2 ANQGSEA. This CDR3 is CSGRQGAVYNEQFF. The CDR3, as DNA: TGCAGCGGCAGACAGGGGGCCGTCTACAATGAGCAGTTCTTC.

This clonotype was counted a few times. This rearrangement joins TRBV12-3 or TRBV12-4 to TRBJ1-1, with unresolved D. CDR3 size: 14 residues. Between the trimmed V and J ends, which lost 5 bases and 6 bases, there was a span of 16 bases. CDR3 nucleotide sequence: TGTGCCAGCAGTCCGCAGAAAAGGATATCTGAAGCTTTCTTT. Protein product: CASSPQKRISEAFF.

This clonotype has only a few counts. The V and J genes are TRBV3-1 and TRBJ2-7; D perhaps matches TRBD2 (5 bases). Trimming shortened V by 3 bases and J by 2 bases, and 5 bases separated the two germline ends. The CDR3 totals 12 residues. The germline CDR1 and CDR2 sequences are LGHDT and YNNKEL (reference sequence). CDR3 DNA: TGTGCCAGCAGCCAGGGAGCCTACGAGCAGTACTTC. This translates into CASSQGAYEQYF.

The sample holds many counts of this clonotype. This chain's CDR3 is CASNRQDSNQPQHF. In DNA, the CDR3 is TGTGCCAGCAATCGACAGGATAGCAATCAGCCCCAGCATTTT. The chain couples TRBV2 to TRBJ1-5; TRBD1 is a possible D gene (6 bases). V was trimmed by 7 bases and J by 0 bases, leaving 10 bases between them. Germline V gene data show CDR1 as SNHLY and CDR2 as FYNNEI. The CDR3 has 14 residues.

The chain joins TRBV10-2 to TRBJ2-7, with TRBD2 identical over 8 bases. The CDR3 is made up of 13 amino acids. Unmatched junction bases numbered 4, after V lost 5 bases and J lost 4 bases. Germline CDR1 reads WSHSY; CDR2 reads SAAADI. The CDR3 loop is CASSPGGQYEQYF. In DNA, the CDR3 is TGCGCCAGCAGTCCGGGGGGGCAATACGAGCAGTACTTC.

The rearrangement links TRBV6-4 to TRBJ2-7, with TRBD1 matching 9 bases. The V and J ends lost 5 bases and 5 bases, in that order; junction bases with no gene match: 10. CDR1 MRHNA and CDR2 SNTAGT come from the germline V gene. CDR3 size: 15 residues. The CDR3 nucleotides are TGTGCCAGCAGTATACCGGGACAGGGTTCCCACGAGCAGTACTTC. This encodes CASSIPGQGSHEQYF.

Ten or more counts support this clonotype. The gene calls are TRBV28 and TRBJ1-5, with D tentatively TRBD1 (6 bases). V shed 8 bases and J shed 2 bases, with 22 bases lying between them. The CDR3 covers 17 residues. From germline, CDR1 is MDHEN and CDR2 SYDVKM. The CDR3 loop is CASVPLGGLVGNQPQHF. Written as DNA, the CDR3 is TGTGCCAGCGTGCCCTTGGGGGGGCTGGTAGGCAATCAGCCCCAGCATTTT.

This clonotype was recorded many times. The rearrangement uses TRBV20-1 and TRBJ2-7; 7 bases map to TRBD1. The CDR3 has 14 residues. CDR1 is DFQATT, CDR2 SNEGSKA, per germline (reference sequence). The trim removed 5 bases at V and 0 bases at J, leaving 7 bases unmatched. The CDR3 bases are TGCAGTGCTTTATACCGGGACAGCTCCTACGAGCAGTACTTC. Translating it yields CSALYRDSSYEQYF.

In this sample, this clonotype turned up a few times. V is TRBV7-2 and J is TRBJ1-5, with TRBD1 matching 7 bases. The CDR3 runs to 15 residues. V trimming: 1 base; J trimming: 4 bases; junction bases outside the gene matches: 4. The germline CDR1 and CDR2 sequences are SGHTA and FQGNSA. The DNA for the CDR3 is TGTGCCAGCAGCTTAGTATCAGGGGGGAATCAGCCCCAGCATTTT. This gives the protein CASSLVSGGNQPQHF.

This clonotype was recorded many times. The chain joins TRBV3-1 to TRBJ2-7; either TRBD1 or TRBD2 may fit D (6 bases each). From germline, CDR1 is LGHDT and CDR2 YNNKEL (reference sequence). V gave up 4 bases and J gave up 2 bases, with 15 bases separating them. The CDR3 consists of 15 residues. The CDR3 protein is CASSRGAGAPYEQYF. CDR3 bases: TGTGCCAGCAGCCGCGGGGCAGGGGCTCCCTACGAGCAGTACTTC.

This clonotype was detected many times. The chain has TRBV20-1 and TRBJ2-1; possible D gene TRBD1, 6 bases. The CDR3 spans 13 residues. V was shortened by 3 bases and J by 7 bases, with 13 bases between the two germline ends. Looked up from germline, CDR1 is DFQATT and CDR2 is SNEGSKA (reference sequence). CDR3 residues: CSARYRVDNEQFF. The CDR3 region has the DNA TGCAGTGCTAGGTACAGGGTGGATAATGAGCAGTTCTTC.

V and J are TRBV7-9 and TRBJ2-7; D is possibly TRBD1 (5 bases). The germline V and J ends were trimmed by 5 bases and 6 bases, with 11 bases remaining between them. Germline-derived CDR1 and CDR2 are SEHNR and FQNEAQ (reference sequence). This CDR3 comprises 12 residues. In DNA form, the CDR3 reads TGTGCCAGCAGCCCCAAGGGGATCGAGCAGTACTTC. It codes for CASSPKGIEQYF.